The clone carrying this T cell receptor (beta chain) was detected only a few times. Antigen unknown. The entry originates in a study of T-cell memory formation after mild COVID-19. Findings of the study overall: Cross-reactive memory apparently joined, as some responding clones appeared in pre-infection memory. For contracting clones, CD4+ ones sat mainly in CM and EM, CD8+ in EMRA. SARS-CoV-2 specificity of second-wave clones peaking day 37 was unconfirmed.

From 5'RACE with constant-segment primers came TCR alpha and TCR beta cDNA libraries that carried sample barcodes and UMIs. A single record per CDR3 protein comes from TCRdb applying MiXCR to the 5' RACE reads. The sample shows about 360,000 distinct CDR3 sequences, approximately 15% of them seen only once. V was shortened by 2 bases and J by 5 bases, with 6 bases between the two germline ends. Germline V gene sequence: CDR1 DFQATT, CDR2 SNEGSKA (reference sequence). This CDR3 is built from 11 residues. The receptor was derived from a man between 18 and 29 years old who had mild COVID-19 (a few samples of this study predate the infection). Cell type and time point are not known. The specimen sequenced was PBMCs or a T cell subset sorted from them (not recorded which). The rearrangement uses TRBV20-1 and TRBJ2-5; D is unresolved. Here the CDR3 reads CSARRRETQYF. The CDR3 nucleotides are TGCAGTGCTAGAAGGCGGGAGACCCAGTACTTC.